This entry lists 9 T cell receptor beta chains sequenced from one sample in a study of regulatory T cells in long-lasting Graves disease. iRepertoire HTBI primers and Arm-PCR of CDR3 regions built TCR beta libraries. TCRdb fed the multiplex PCR reads into MiXCR, producing one record per CDR3 protein. The sample yields 500,000 or so distinct CDR3 sequences, around 13% seen once. Time point reported: newly diagnosed GD, antithyroid drugs for less than 3 months. The TCR library was made from RNA that had been extracted from PBMCs in TRIzol. This same sample was also taken into another study, of T cells in Graves' hyperthyroidism and ophthalmopathy.

The sample in question was peripheral blood mononuclear cells (PBMCs), obtained at new diagnosis, from a patient treated with antithyroid drugs. Receptor source: a woman in her forties or fifties with Graves disease.

For this clonotype: A much larger clonotype is one base distant, so this may be a read error. This chain joins TRBV6-1 and TRBJ2-2; TRBD2 aligns across 7 bases. This CDR3 has 15 residues. The V gene end was trimmed by 8 bases and the J gene end by 3 bases; junction bases not matched to a gene: 9. Germline-derived CDR1 and CDR2 are MNHNS and SASEGT. CDR3 residues: CASGNIRGDTGELFF. Written as DNA, the CDR3 is TGTGCCAGCGGCAACATCCGGGGGGACACCGGGGAGCTGTTTTTT.

There are a few counts of this clonotype. The rearrangement links TRBV6-1 to TRBJ2-7, with a tentative D call TRBD2 (5 bases). The CDR3 runs to 15 residues. V gave up 6 bases and J gave up 5 bases, with 20 bases separating them. CDR1 and CDR2 (germline): MNHNS, SASEGT. The CDR3 is CASRISYREYDEQYF. In nucleotides, the CDR3 is TGTGCCAGCAGAATCTCTTACCGGGAATATGACGAGCAGTACTTC.

This clonotype was picked up many times. This chain connects TRBV29-1 to TRBJ2-7; 11 bases line up with TRBD1. The junction had 6 bases not matched to a gene; V was cut back by 2 bases and J by 6 bases. The germline V gene has CDR1 SQVTM and CDR2 ANQGSEA. This CDR3 comprises 14 residues. CDR3 loop: CSVELGQGAAEQYF. The CDR3 DNA sequence: TGCAGCGTTGAACTTGGACAGGGGGCGGCCGAGCAGTACTTC.

The chain joins TRBV9 to TRBJ1-3; D perhaps matches TRBD1 (6 bases). Germline V lookup: CDR1 SGDLS, CDR2 YYNGEE. The CDR3 is made up of 16 amino acids. Trimming took 0 bases from V and 0 from J, leaving 10 bases between them. CDR3: CASSVAGDNSGNTIYF. CDR3 in DNA: TGTGCCAGCAGCGTAGCTGGGGACAACTCTGGAAACACCATATATTTT.

This clonotype showed up many times. The CDR3 sequence is CASSRRFGELFF. CDR3 sequence (DNA): TGTGCCAGCAGCCGGAGGTTCGGGGAGCTGTTTTTT. The V and J genes are TRBV7-9 and TRBJ2-2; D possibly corresponds to TRBD2 (5 bases). Germline CDR1 is SEHNR and CDR2 is FQNEAQ (reference sequence). V was cut by 5 bases and J by 7 bases, with 8 bases left in between. This CDR3 contains 12 residues.

This clonotype was found many times. The chain recombines TRBV3-1 with TRBJ1-6; 7 nucleotides agree with TRBD1. Germline CDR1 LGHDT, CDR2 YNNKEL (reference sequence). V dropped 3 bases and J dropped 5; count of bases not matched to a gene: 1. The CDR3 length is 14 residues. Written as DNA, the CDR3 is TGTGCCAGCAGCCAGGGGACAGATAATTCACCCCTCCACTTT. This translates into CASSQGTDNSPLHF.

This clonotype was seen repeatedly, ten times or more. The chain uses TRBV11-2 and TRBJ2-3; D is unclear. Germline V gene lookup returns CDR1 SGHAT and CDR2 FQNNGV. Trimming took 2 bases from V and 5 from J, leaving 5 bases between them. The length of the CDR3 is 12 residues. In DNA form, the CDR3 reads TGTGCCAGCAGCTTAAATCTAGATACGCAGTATTTT. Its translation: CASSLNLDTQYF.

On this clonotype itself: Relative to the germline gene, one junction end is altered; a read error may explain this. The chain carries TRBV5-1 and TRBJ2-1; D call uncertain. CDR1 SGHRS and CDR2 YFSETQ come from the germline V gene. This CDR3 comprises 16 residues. CDR3 bases: TGCGCCAGCAGCTTGGCCGTTATTGCCGTCCCCGATGAGCAGTTGTTC. Translating gives CASSLAVIAVPDEQLF.

Ten or more counts support this clonotype. This sequence joins TRBV11-2 and TRBJ2-7; D possibly matches TRBD1 or TRBD2 (6 bases each). The CDR3 length is 15 residues. Germline V CDR1 and CDR2: SGHAT, FQNNGV. V was trimmed by 0 bases and J by 4 bases, leaving 13 bases between them. Written as DNA, the CDR3 is TGTGCCAGCAGCTTAGAGCTAGGGGGGCCGTACGAGCAGTACTTC. Protein sequence: CASSLELGGPYEQYF. The full variable domain, its missing parts supplied by reference TRBV11-2 and TRBJ2-7, is EAGVAQSPRYKIIEKRQSVAFWCNPISGHATLYWYQQILGQGPKLLIQFQNNGVVDDSQLPKDRFSAERLKGVDSTLKIQPAKLEDSAVYLCASSLELGGPYEQYFGPGTRLTVT.